These T cell receptor beta chains were read from a single sample in a study of cytotoxic CD8 clonotypes in ibrutinib-treated CLL. The assay was immunoSEQ multiplex PCR, and TCRdb's table has in-frame clones only and misses some. The repertoire includes about 310,000 clones, 70% to 80% of them detected once, and over 5% sits in the top ten. Sequencing used PBMCs, obtained before ibrutinib treatment. The receptors stem from a human donor with chronic lymphocytic leukemia. CDR3s include the opening cysteine and the closing phenylalanine or tryptophan. A D gene is named only where the DNA matches it firmly. Clone sizes are given selectively: once, few, many, or a class where the clone is expanded.

size: .; V: TRBV7-3; J: TRBJ2-3; D: TRBD2; DNA: TGTGCCAGCAGCTTAACGTCGACTAGCGGCTACACAGATACGCAGTATTTT; CDR3: CASSLTSTSGYTDTQYF
size: .; V: TRBV4-2; J: TRBJ2-2; D: TRBD1; DNA: TGTGCCAGCAGCCGAGGGGGCGCGAACACCGGGGAGCTGTTTTTT; CDR3: CASSRGGANTGELFF
size: .; V: TRBV5-8; J: TRBJ2-3; D: .; DNA: TGTGCCAGTCATAAGGATCCCCCCCCAGATACGCAGTATTTT; CDR3: CASHKDPPPDTQYF
size: .; V: TRBV14; J: TRBJ2-1; D: TRBD2; DNA: TGTGCCAGCAGCGGCAATAAACTCCCAGGGCTAGCGGGAGGGAGGTATGAGCAGTTCTTC; CDR3: CASSGNKLPGLAGGRYEQFF
size: .; V: TRBV11-3; J: TRBJ1-4; D: .; DNA: TGTGCCAGCAGGGGGGGAAAAGAAAAACTGTTTTTT; CDR3: CASRGGKEKLFF
size: few; V: TRBV6-5; J: TRBJ2-7; D: .; DNA: TGTGCCAGCAGAAGCCCGGGTTCGAGCTACGAGCAGTACTTC; CDR3: CASRSPGSSYEQYF
size: .; V: TRBV5-6; J: TRBJ2-7; D: TRBD2; DNA: TGTGCCAGCAGCTCCCTTACTAGCGATAGCTCCTACGAGCAGTACTTC; CDR3: CASSSLTSDSSYEQYF
size: .; V: TRBV7-2; J: TRBJ2-3; D: TRBD1; DNA: TGTGCCAGCAGCTCTTCCGGGACAGGGATAAACGAAGATACGCAGTATTTT; CDR3: CASSSSGTGINEDTQYF
size: few; V: TRBV5-1; J: TRBJ2-7; D: .; DNA: TGCGCCAGCAGCGTGGACAGATACGAGCAGTACTTC; CDR3: CASSVDRYEQYF
size: .; V: TRBV4-3; J: TRBJ1-1; D: TRBD1; DNA: TGCGCCAGCAGCCAAGGAGACAGGGGGACTGAAGCTTTCTTT; CDR3: CASSQGDRGTEAFF
size: .; V: TRBV6-6; J: TRBJ2-3; D: TRBD2; DNA: TGTGCCAGCAGTTACGCTAGCGGGAGAAGAGATACGCAGTATTTT; CDR3: CASSYASGRRDTQYF